The 15 T cell receptor beta chains listed next were all sequenced from one sample in a study of T-cell reconstitution after alpha-beta-depleted transplantation in children. Whole-study findings and limits: From newly produced T cells came most of the T-cell counts and diversity one year after transplant.

Preparation of the TCRbeta library was carried out with unique molecular identifiers. TCRdb used MiXCR to reprocess the PCR reads, holding one entry per CDR3 protein. The sample gives approximately 300,000 distinct CDR3 sequences, 7.5% to 9% of which show up once; 9.1% is in the top ten. Antigens for these TCRs are unknown. The sequences come from peripheral blood, collected 360 days after TCRalphabeta/CD19-depleted stem cell transplant. These receptors were collected from a female patient aged 2-10 years who had a stem cell transplant for Fanconi anemia, so the T cells may come from the graft donor.

This clonotype was detected many times. V usage is TRBV24-1 and J usage is TRBJ2-2, with 7 bases matching TRBD1. Germline V gives CDR1 KGHDR, CDR2 SFDVKD. CDR3 size: 18 residues. V shed 1 base and J 0 bases; nucleotides not matched to a gene: 7. CDR3 loop: CATSDFGLTGPNTGELFF. CDR3 sequence (DNA): TGTGCCACCAGTGATTTCGGGCTGACAGGGCCGAACACCGGGGAGCTGTTTTTT.

This clonotype came up many times. The chain has TRBV29-1 and TRBJ2-2; a weak D match, TRBD1 (5 bases). Trimming took 5 bases from V and 2 from J, leaving 12 bases between them. The CDR3 runs to 14 residues. The germline CDR1 and CDR2 sequences are SQVTM and ANQGSEA. This CDR3 reads CSVQGPTNTGELFF. Written as DNA, the CDR3 is TGCAGCGTTCAGGGTCCGACAAACACCGGGGAGCTGTTTTTT.

At least ten counts were recorded for this clonotype. The CDR3, as DNA: TGCAGTGCTAGAGAGGGGACAGGGCCGGGGGAGCAGTACTTC. Protein product: CSAREGTGPGEQYF. The chain joins TRBV20-1 to TRBJ2-7, with TRBD1 identical over 9 bases. The CDR3 totals 14 residues. Germline V gene data show CDR1 as DFQATT and CDR2 as SNEGSKA (reference sequence). V trimming: 0 bases; J trimming: 7 bases; junction bases outside the gene matches: 7.

This CDR3 is CASSKNSGSSYNEQFF. The CDR3 DNA reads TGTGCCAGCAGCAAGAATAGCGGGAGCTCCTACAATGAGCAGTTCTTC. The chain joins TRBV21-1 to TRBJ2-1; the table's D call, TRBD2, was not checked against the DNA. TRBV21-1 is labeled a pseudogene. The CDR3 loop spans 16 amino acids.

There are many counts of this clonotype. V is TRBV11-2 and J is TRBJ2-5; 7 bases map to TRBD2. The germline gives CDR1 SGHAT, CDR2 FQNNGV. The CDR3 is 13 residues long. The V gene end was trimmed by 2 bases and the J gene end by 3 bases; junction bases not matched to a gene: 0. Written as DNA, the CDR3 is TGTGCCAGCAGCTTACTAGCGGAAGAGACCCAGTACTTC. Encoded protein: CASSLLAEETQYF.

This clonotype appeared many times. V usage is TRBV7-2 and J usage is TRBJ1-6, with 8 bases aligning to TRBD1. Losses at the gene ends were 4 bases for V and 7 bases for J; bases not matched to a gene: 0. CDR1 is SGHTA, CDR2 FQGNSA, per germline. There are 13 residues in the CDR3. CDR3: CASSWTGNSPLHF. CDR3 DNA sequence: TGTGCCAGCAGCTGGACAGGGAATTCACCCCTCCACTTT.

This clonotype was observed a handful of times. This chain links TRBV6-2 or TRBV6-3 with TRBJ1-5, with 8 bases that match TRBD1. CDR1 is MNHEY and CDR2 is SVGEGT in the germline V gene. The CDR3 totals 20 residues. The ends lost 7 bases at V and 2 bases at J; junction bases unmatched: 22. The CDR3 is CASTTTRTGSLLWGNQPQHF. The DNA for the CDR3 is TGTGCCAGCACCACAACCCGGACAGGGAGTCTCCTTTGGGGCAATCAGCCCCAGCATTTT.

At least ten counts were recorded for this clonotype. The chain's CDR3 is CASSFTPNTGELFF. The CDR3 region has the DNA TGTGCCAGCAGCTTTACTCCTAACACCGGGGAGCTGTTTTTT. The chain recombines TRBV11-2 with TRBJ2-2; D is undetermined. The V gene's germline CDR1 is SGHAT and CDR2 FQNNGV. Trimming removed 3 bases at V and 2 bases at J, with 7 bases between. The CDR3 consists of 14 residues.

This clonotype was recorded a few times. This rearrangement joins TRBV11-2 to TRBJ2-2; D not certain. The ends were cut back, 2 bases at V and 0 bases at J, with 16 bases in the middle. CDR1 and CDR2 (germline): SGHAT, FQNNGV. This CDR3 has 18 amino acids. CDR3 loop: CASSLSLYSASNTGELFF. CDR3 bases: TGTGCCAGCAGCTTATCACTCTACAGCGCATCGAACACCGGGGAGCTGTTTTTT.

This clonotype was seen at least ten times. This chain joins TRBV15 and TRBJ1-2, with TRBD1 as a possible D gene (5 bases). Between the trimmed V and J ends, which lost 8 bases and 3 bases, there was a span of 7 bases. The germline V gene has CDR1 LNHNV and CDR2 YYDKDF (reference sequence). This CDR3 has 11 amino acids. The CDR3 sequence: CATWGDYGYTF. The CDR3 DNA follows: TGTGCCACCTGGGGCGACTATGGCTACACCTTC.

This clonotype was seen ten or more times. The chain carries TRBV29-1 and TRBJ1-1, with 7 bases matching TRBD1. CDR3 size: 13 residues. Germline V CDR1 and CDR2: SQVTM, ANQGSEA. The V gene end was trimmed by 5 bases and the J gene end by 3 bases; junction bases not matched to a gene: 6. This CDR3 is CSVSVGTDTEAFF. The CDR3 DNA follows: TGCAGCGTTTCGGTCGGGACAGACACTGAAGCTTTCTTT. Supplemented by reference TRBV29-1 and TRBJ1-1, the full variable domain reads SAVISQKPSRDICQRGTSLTIQCQVDSQVTMMFWYRQQPGQSLTLIATANQGSEATYESGFVIDKFPISRPNLTFSTLTVSNMSPEDSSIYLCSVSVGTDTEAFFGQGTRLTVV.

The table lists this clonotype with many counts. The gene calls are TRBV12-3 or TRBV12-4 and TRBJ2-1, with D maybe TRBD2 (6 bases). The length of the CDR3 is 15 residues. V gave up 6 bases and J gave up 4 bases, with 16 bases separating them. CDR3 sequence (DNA): TGTGCCAGCAGGGTCCAGGGCGGGGCGTACAATGAGCAGTTCTTC. Translated: CASRVQGGAYNEQFF.

This clonotype appeared many times. In DNA form, the CDR3 reads TGTGCCAGCAGTTTACAGGGGGCGTCAGATCAGCCCCAGCATTTT. Amino acid sequence: CASSLQGASDQPQHF. This chain connects TRBV12-3 or TRBV12-4 to TRBJ1-5, with 8 bases matching TRBD1. The CDR3 is 15 residues long. Germline trimming cut 2 bases from V and 5 bases from J; bases unmatched to any gene: 5.

This chain connects TRBV27 to TRBJ1-6; D unclear. The length of the CDR3 is 14 residues. V was cut by 2 bases and J by 8 bases, with 10 bases left in between. Per germline, CDR1 MNHEY and CDR2 SMNVEV (reference sequence). The CDR3 here is CASSLGQPDSPLHF. In nucleotides, the CDR3 is TGTGCCAGCAGTTTAGGTCAGCCCGATTCACCCCTCCACTTT.

The J gene is TRBJ2-2, the V gene TRBV27, with D maybe TRBD1 (6 bases). Deletions cut 8 bases from V and 6 bases from J, with 16 bases between. Germline-derived CDR1 and CDR2 are MNHEY and SMNVEV (reference sequence). This CDR3 comprises 14 residues. The CDR3 protein is CASGRGGLPGELFF. In DNA, the CDR3 is TGTGCCAGCGGCAGGGGTGGGCTCCCCGGGGAGCTGTTTTTT.